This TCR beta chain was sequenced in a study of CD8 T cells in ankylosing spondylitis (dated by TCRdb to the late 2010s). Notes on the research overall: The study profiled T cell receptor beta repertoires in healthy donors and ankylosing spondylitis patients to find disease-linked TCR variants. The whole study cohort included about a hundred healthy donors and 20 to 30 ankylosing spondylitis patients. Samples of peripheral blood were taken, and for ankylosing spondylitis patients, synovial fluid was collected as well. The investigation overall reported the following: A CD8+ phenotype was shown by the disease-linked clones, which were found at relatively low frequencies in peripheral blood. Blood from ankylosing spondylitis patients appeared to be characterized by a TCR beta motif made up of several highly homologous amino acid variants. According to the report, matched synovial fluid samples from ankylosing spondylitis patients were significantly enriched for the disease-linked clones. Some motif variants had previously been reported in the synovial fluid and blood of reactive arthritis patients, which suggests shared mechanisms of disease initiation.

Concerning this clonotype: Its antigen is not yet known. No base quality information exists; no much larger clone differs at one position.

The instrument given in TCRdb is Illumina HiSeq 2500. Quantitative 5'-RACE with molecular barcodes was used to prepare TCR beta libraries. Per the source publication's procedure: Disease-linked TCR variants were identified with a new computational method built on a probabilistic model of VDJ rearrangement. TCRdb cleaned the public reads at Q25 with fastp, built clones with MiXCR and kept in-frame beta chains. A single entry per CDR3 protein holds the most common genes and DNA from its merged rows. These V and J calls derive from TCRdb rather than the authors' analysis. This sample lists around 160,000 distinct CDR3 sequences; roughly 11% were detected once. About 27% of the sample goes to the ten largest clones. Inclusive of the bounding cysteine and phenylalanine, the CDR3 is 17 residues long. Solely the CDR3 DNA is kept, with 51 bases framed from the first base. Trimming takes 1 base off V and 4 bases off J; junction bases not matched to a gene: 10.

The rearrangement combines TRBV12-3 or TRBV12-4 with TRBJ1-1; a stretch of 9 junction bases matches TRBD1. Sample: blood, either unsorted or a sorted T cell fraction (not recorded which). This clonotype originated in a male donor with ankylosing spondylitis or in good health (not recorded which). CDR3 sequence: CASSLVRDRALVTEAFF. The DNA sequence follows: TGTGCCAGCAGTTTAGTAAGGGACAGGGCTCTGGTCACTGAAGCTTTCTTT.